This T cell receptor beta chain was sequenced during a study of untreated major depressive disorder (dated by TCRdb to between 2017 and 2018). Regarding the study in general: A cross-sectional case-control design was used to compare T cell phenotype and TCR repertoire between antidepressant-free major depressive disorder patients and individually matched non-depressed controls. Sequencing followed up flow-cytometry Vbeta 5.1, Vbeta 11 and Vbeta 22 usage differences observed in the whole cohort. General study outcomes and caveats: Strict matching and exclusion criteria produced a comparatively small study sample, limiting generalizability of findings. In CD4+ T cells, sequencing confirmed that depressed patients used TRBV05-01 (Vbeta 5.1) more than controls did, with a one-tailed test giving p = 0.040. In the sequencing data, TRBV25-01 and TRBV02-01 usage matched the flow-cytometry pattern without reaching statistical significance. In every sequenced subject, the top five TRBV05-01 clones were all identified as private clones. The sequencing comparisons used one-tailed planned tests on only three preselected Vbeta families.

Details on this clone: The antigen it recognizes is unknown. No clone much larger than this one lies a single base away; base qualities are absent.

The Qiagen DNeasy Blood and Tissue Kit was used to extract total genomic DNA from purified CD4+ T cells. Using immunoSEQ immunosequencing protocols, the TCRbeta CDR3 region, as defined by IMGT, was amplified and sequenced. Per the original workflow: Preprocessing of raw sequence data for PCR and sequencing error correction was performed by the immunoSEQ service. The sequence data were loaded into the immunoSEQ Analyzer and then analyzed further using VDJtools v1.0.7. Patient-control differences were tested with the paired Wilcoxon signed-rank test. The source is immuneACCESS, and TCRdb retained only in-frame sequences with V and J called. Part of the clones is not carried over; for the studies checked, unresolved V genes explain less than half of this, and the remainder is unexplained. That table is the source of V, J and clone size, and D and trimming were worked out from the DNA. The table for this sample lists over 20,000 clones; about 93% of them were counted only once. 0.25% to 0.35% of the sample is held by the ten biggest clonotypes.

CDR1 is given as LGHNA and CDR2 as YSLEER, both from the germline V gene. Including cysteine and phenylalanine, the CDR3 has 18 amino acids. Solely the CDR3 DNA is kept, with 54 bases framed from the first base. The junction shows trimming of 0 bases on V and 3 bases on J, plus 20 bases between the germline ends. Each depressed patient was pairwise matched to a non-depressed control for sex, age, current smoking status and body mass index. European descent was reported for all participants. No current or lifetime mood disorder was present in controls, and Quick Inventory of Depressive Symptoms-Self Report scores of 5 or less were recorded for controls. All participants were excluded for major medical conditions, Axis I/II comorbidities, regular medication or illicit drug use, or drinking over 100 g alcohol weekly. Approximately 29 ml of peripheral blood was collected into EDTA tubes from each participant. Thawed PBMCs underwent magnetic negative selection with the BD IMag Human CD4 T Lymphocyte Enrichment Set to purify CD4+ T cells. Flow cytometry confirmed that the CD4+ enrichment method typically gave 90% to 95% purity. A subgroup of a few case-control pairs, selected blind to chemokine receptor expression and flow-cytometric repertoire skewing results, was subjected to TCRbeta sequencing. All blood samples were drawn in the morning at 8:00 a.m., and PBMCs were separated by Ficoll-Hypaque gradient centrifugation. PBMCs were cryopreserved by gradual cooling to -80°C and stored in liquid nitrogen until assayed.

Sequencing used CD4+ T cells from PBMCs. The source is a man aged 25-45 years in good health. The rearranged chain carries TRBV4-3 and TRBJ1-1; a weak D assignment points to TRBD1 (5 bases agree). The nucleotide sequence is TGCGCCAGCAGCCAAGATAACGGCATATGGCAGGGCTACACTGAAGCTTTCTTT. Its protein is CASSQDNGIWQGYTEAFF.